This T cell receptor beta chain comes out of a study of T-cell memory formation after mild COVID-19. Study-level findings and limits: Clones that contracted clustered mainly in CM and EM if CD4+ and in EMRA if CD8+.

TCRdb reprocessed the 5' RACE reads via MiXCR and lists one record per CDR3 protein. Of approximately 290,000 distinct CDR3 sequences listed, 15% to 20% are singletons. As regards this clonotype: Its antigen is not known.

After removal of 0 bases from V and 5 bases from J, the junction contained 6 bases not matched to a gene. The CDR3 is made up of 15 amino acids. Germline lookup yields CDR1 SGHDT and CDR2 YYEEEE. The receptor was derived from a man between 18 and 29 years old who had mild COVID-19 (a few samples of this study predate the infection). Cell type and time point are not known. The sequenced material came from PBMCs or a T cell subset sorted from them (not recorded which). The rearrangement joins TRBV5-6 to TRBJ2-3; 7 nucleotides agree with TRBD1. Here the CDR3 DNA reads TGTGCCAGCAGCTTGGTAGGACAGGTGCTAGATACGCAGTATTTT. Its translation: CASSLVGQVLDTQYF.